This T cell receptor beta chain comes out of a study of shared clonotypes between healthy human individuals. The V gene end was trimmed by 8 bases and the J gene end by 7 bases; junction bases not matched to a gene: 11. There are 15 residues in the CDR3. Germline CDR1 is LNHNV and CDR2 is YYDKDF (reference sequence). Sequencing of unsorted PBMC DNA was carried out using ten immunoSEQ deep assay plates. TCRdb keeps only in-frame clones here, not all; method: immunoSEQ multiplex PCR. The table lists more than 450,000 clones, more than 65% of them singletons. The clonotype was recovered from a woman aged 40 to 50 in good health. Some clones in this sample may be carry-over from other donors' samples. The rearrangement joins TRBV15 to TRBJ2-1, with 10 bases lining up with TRBD1. The sample was PBMCs. The CDR3 coding sequence is TGTGCCACCCGTAGCTGGGACAGGGGCGGGAATGAGCAGTTCTTC. It codes for CATRSWDRGGNEQFF.